These T cell receptor beta chains were read from a single sample in a study of blood T cell repertoires in COVID-19. Here immunoSEQ multiplex PCR was the method, and the copy in TCRdb shows in-frame clones only, minus some. The sample lists tens of thousands of clones, roughly 85% occurring once. The sample was peripheral blood. These receptors were collected from a human donor in a cohort sampled during active COVID-19. Each CDR3 is given with its conserved first and last residue. Fields, in order: CDR3 protein, V gene, J gene, clone size. Not all rows give a size; the values are once, few, many and, for expanded clones, a class.

CDR3: CASSWLGRGGETQYF
V: TRBV5-1
J: TRBJ2-5
size: NA

CDR3: CASSLASSGADTQYF
V: TRBV5-1
J: TRBJ2-3
size: once

CDR3: CASSLKTSLSYEQYF
V: TRBV5-4
J: TRBJ2-7
size: NA

CDR3: CASTQGGQSIQAFF
V: TRBV2
J: TRBJ1-1
size: NA

CDR3: CASSPWGQTDTQYF
V: TRBV5-1
J: TRBJ2-3
size: NA

CDR3: CASSQKSGTGVGYTF
V: TRBV7-2
J: TRBJ1-2
size: NA

CDR3: CASRLGAGWREKLFF
V: TRBV19
J: TRBJ1-4
size: NA

CDR3: CASSELTGGARSSYEQYF
V: TRBV6-1
J: TRBJ2-7
size: NA

CDR3: CSVEGLAGLQFF
V: TRBV29-1
J: TRBJ2-1
size: NA

CDR3: CASSPSQRGGRVGELFF
V: TRBV4-2
J: TRBJ2-2
size: NA

CDR3: CASSSGGEETQYF
V: TRBV5-4
J: TRBJ2-5
size: NA

CDR3: CASSYDLQLHGYTF
V: TRBV6-2/TRBV6-3
J: TRBJ1-2
size: NA

CDR3: CASSLGPGEQYF
V: TRBV5-6
J: TRBJ2-7
size: NA

CDR3: CASSYPARGIYGYTF
V: TRBV6-5
J: TRBJ1-2
size: NA

CDR3: CASSLGGQVTLSGNTIYF
V: TRBV5-4
J: TRBJ1-3
size: NA

CDR3: CASSYYQGQPQHF
V: TRBV6-2/TRBV6-3
J: TRBJ1-5
size: NA

CDR3: CASSQALAGVGGELFF
V: TRBV3-1/TRBV3-2
J: TRBJ2-2
size: once

CDR3: CASSDLVSSNQPQHF
V: TRBV19
J: TRBJ1-5
size: few

CDR3: CASSVGTNAYEQYF
V: TRBV9
J: TRBJ2-7
size: NA

CDR3: CASSERGGLGTQYF
V: TRBV5-1
J: TRBJ2-5
size: NA

CDR3: CASSKLHSSSYNEQFF
V: TRBV11-2
J: TRBJ2-1
size: NA

CDR3: CASSSEVLAGSSTDTQYF
V: TRBV5-1
J: TRBJ2-3
size: NA